These 27 T cell receptor beta chains share one sample of origin, sequenced in a study of cytomegalovirus exposure and HLA in healthy donors. Amplification used 60 Vbeta primers and 13 Jbeta primers. Libraries were prepared by immunoSEQ multiplex PCR; TCRdb keeps only in-frame clonotypes and omits some of them. The table includes about 100,000 clones, 76% detected once. The sequenced sample consisted of PBMCs. These receptors originate from a woman aged 50 to 60 in good health and CMV-seropositive.

V usage is TRBV7-9 and J usage is TRBJ1-1; the D gene is possibly TRBD1 (5 bases). CDR1 SEHNR and CDR2 FQNEAQ come from the germline V gene (reference sequence). Trimming took 4 bases from V and 1 from J, leaving 16 bases between them. The CDR3 totals 16 residues. DNA of the CDR3: TGTGCCAGCAGCTCTCCTCCGTGGGGGGAGAACACTGAAGCTTTCTTT. This codes for CASSSPPWGENTEAFF.

The rearrangement links TRBV29-1 to TRBJ1-3; D remains unclear. The CDR3 has 14 amino acids. Trimming left V 0 bases short and J 2 bases short, with 8 bases between. Looked up from germline, CDR1 is SQVTM and CDR2 is ANQGSEA. The chain's CDR3 is CSVEDPGPGNTIYF. The CDR3 bases are TGCAGCGTTGAAGATCCTGGGCCTGGAAACACCATATATTTT.

This chain uses TRBV30 with TRBJ1-4; D uncertain. CDR1 GTSNPN and CDR2 SVGIG come from the germline V gene (reference sequence). V was cut by 1 base and J by 7 bases, with 4 bases left in between. This CDR3 is built from 11 residues. CDR3 nucleotides: TGTGCCTGGAGTGGGCTTGAAAAACTGTTTTTT. Its protein product is CAWSGLEKLFF.

The sample holds a few counts of this clone. The chain recombines TRBV19 with TRBJ2-5, with 12 bases that match TRBD2. The CDR3 has 15 amino acids. Germline V gene lookup returns CDR1 LNHDA and CDR2 SQIVND (reference sequence). V dropped 3 bases and J dropped 11; count of bases not matched to a gene: 10. In DNA, the CDR3 is TGTGCCAGTAGTATCCGACTAGCGGGAGTAGTTGAGCAGTACTTC. Its translation: CASSIRLAGVVEQYF.

This chain uses TRBV29-1 with TRBJ2-1; a possible D gene is TRBD2 (5 bases). The CDR3 totals 13 residues. V was cut by 3 bases and J by 3 bases, with 9 bases left in between. Germline V gene lookup returns CDR1 SQVTM and CDR2 ANQGSEA. CDR3 nucleotides: TGCAGCGTTGATTTGGGAGTCTACAATGAGCAGTTCTTC. Translation gives CSVDLGVYNEQFF.

In its sample, this clone was seen once. The V and J genes are TRBV30 and TRBJ2-5; the D gene is possibly TRBD2 (5 bases). Trimming shortened V by 2 bases and J by 1 base, and 8 bases separated the two germline ends. This CDR3 is 13 amino acids long. Germline V gene data show CDR1 as GTSNPN and CDR2 as SVGIG (reference sequence). In DNA, the CDR3 is TGTGCCTGGAGTATTACTAGCCAAGAGACCCAGTACTTC. Amino acids: CAWSITSQETQYF.

This chain connects TRBV5-6 to TRBJ1-5; D uncertain. The germline CDR1 and CDR2 sequences are SGHDT and YYEEEE. The CDR3 is 14 residues long. V gave up 3 bases and J gave up 8 bases, with 15 bases separating them. CDR3 nucleotide sequence: TGTGCCAGCAGCTGGGCTGCCGGGGTGGAGCCCCAGCATTTT. Encoded protein: CASSWAAGVEPQHF.

This clone appeared a few times. The chain carries TRBV6-5 and TRBJ2-1; no definite D call. Germline assignment: CDR1 MNHEY and CDR2 SVGAGI. The CDR3 runs to 11 residues. Trimming took off 5 bases at V and 8 bases at J, with 7 bases between the two ends. DNA of the CDR3: TGTGCCAGCAGTGAGCTTTATGAGCAGTTCTTC. Residues: CASSELYEQFF.

The V gene is TRBV19, the J gene TRBJ1-2; D gene ambiguous. The CDR3 covers 14 residues. The germline CDR1 and CDR2 sequences are LNHDA and SQIVND (reference sequence). V was cut by 4 bases and J by 1 base, with 10 bases left in between. Here the CDR3 DNA reads TGTGCCAGTAGTACCGACACGTTTAACTATGGCTACACCTTC. As protein: CASSTDTFNYGYTF. Full variable domain (missing parts from reference TRBV19 and TRBJ1-2): DGGITQSPKYLFRKEGQNVTLSCEQNLNHDAMYWYRQDPGQGLRLIYYSQIVNDFQKGDIAEGYSVSREKKESFPLTVTSAQKNPTAFYLCASSTDTFNYGYTFGSGTRLTVV.

V and J are TRBV6-5 and TRBJ2-7; 8 bases fit TRBD2. The V gene end was trimmed by 6 bases and the J gene end by 5 bases; junction bases not matched to a gene: 6. Germline V lookup: CDR1 MNHEY, CDR2 SVGAGI. The CDR3 spans 13 residues. CDR3 coding DNA: TGTGCCAGCAGACCCAGCGGGAGAAACGAGCAGTACTTC. Amino acids: CASRPSGRNEQYF.

The chain joins TRBV9 to TRBJ2-1; 9 nucleotides line up with TRBD2. Germline-derived CDR1 and CDR2 are SGDLS and YYNGEE. Trimming removed 2 bases from V and 6 bases from J; junction bases left unmatched: 12. There are 17 residues in the CDR3. CDR3 loop: CASSVAVPGLAGNEQFF. CDR3 coding DNA: TGTGCCAGCAGCGTTGCGGTACCGGGACTAGCAGGCAATGAGCAGTTCTTC.

V and J are TRBV6-1 and TRBJ2-7; TRBD2 aligns across 10 bases. In germline, CDR1 is MNHNS, CDR2 SASEGT. Unmatched junction bases numbered 4, after V lost 10 bases and J lost 4 bases. CDR3 size: 12 residues. CDR3 DNA: TGTGCCACCCCAGCGGGAGGGTACGAGCAGTACTTC. This encodes CATPAGGYEQYF.

J is TRBJ2-3 and V is TRBV5-6; D is unclear. CDR3 length equals 15 residues. V was trimmed by 0 bases and J by 1 base, leaving 9 bases between them. Germline assignment: CDR1 SGHDT and CDR2 YYEEEE. CDR3 amino acids: CASSLDRYRTDTQYF. The CDR3 DNA is TGTGCCAGCAGCTTGGACAGATACCGCACAGATACGCAGTATTTT.

The chain has TRBV5-1 and TRBJ2-3; maybe TRBD2 (5 bases). Germline V CDR1 and CDR2: SGHRS, YFSETQ. Trimming cost V 4 bases and J 1 base, with 16 bases left between them. The CDR3 is 16 amino acids. The CDR3 region has the DNA TGCGCCAGCAGCCTGCCAATTGGGAGCGGCACAGATACGCAGTATTTT. This encodes CASSLPIGSGTDTQYF. The full variable domain, with the rest looked up from reference TRBV5-1 and TRBJ2-3, is KAGVTQTPRYLIKTRGQQVTLSCSPISGHRSVSWYQQTPGQGLQFLFEYFSETQRNKGNFPGRFSGRQFSNSRSEMNVSTLELGDSALYLCASSLPIGSGTDTQYFGPGTRLTVL.

The chain joins TRBV12-5 to TRBJ2-7; D unclear. The CDR3 extends over 11 amino acids. The V gene's germline CDR1 is LGHNT and CDR2 FRNRAP. V was pared by 6 bases and J by 1 base, with 4 bases between. The CDR3 loop is CASGSSYEQYF. CDR3 sequence (DNA): TGTGCTAGTGGCTCGTCCTACGAGCAGTACTTC. Filled out from reference TRBV12-5 and TRBJ2-7, the complete variable domain reads DARVTQTPRHKVTEMGQEVTMRCQPILGHNTVFWYRQTMMQGLELLAYFRNRAPLDDSGMPKDRFSAEMPDATLATLKIQPSEPRDSAVYFCASGSSYEQYFGPGTRLTVT.

The chain uses TRBV7-8 and TRBJ2-2; tentatively, D is TRBD1 (5 bases). With 3 bases removed from V and 0 bases from J, the gap between germline ends came to 23 bases. Germline CDR1 and CDR2: SGHVS and FQNEAQ. This CDR3 is 20 amino acids long. The CDR3: CASSFNRDRPTLTNTGELFF. CDR3 nucleotide sequence: TGTGCCAGCAGCTTCAACCGAGACAGACCCACACTAACGAACACCGGGGAGCTGTTTTTT.

CDR3 in amino acids: CASSTSGSRETQYF. DNA for the CDR3: TGTGCCAGCAGCACTAGCGGGAGTAGGGAGACCCAGTACTTC. The chain couples TRBV9 to TRBJ2-5; 11 nucleotides line up with TRBD2. Germline loops: CDR1 SGDLS, CDR2 YYNGEE. V lost 4 bases and J lost 5; bases outside the gene matches: 4. CDR3 size: 14 residues. Looking up the rest from reference TRBV9 and TRBJ2-5 gives the full variable domain: DSGVTQTPKHLITATGQRVTLRCSPRSGDLSVYWYQQSLDQGLQFLIQYYNGEERAKGNILERFSAQQFPDLHSELNLSSLELGDSALYFCASSTSGSRETQYFGPGTRLLVL.

The chain is built from TRBV7-3 and TRBJ1-2; 8 nucleotides agree with TRBD1. The CDR3 totals 15 residues. The ends lost 0 bases at V and 2 bases at J; junction bases unmatched: 2. Per the germline V gene, CDR1 is SGHTA and CDR2 is FQGTGA. The CDR3 sequence: CASSLTGQDNYGYTF. CDR3 nucleotides: TGTGCCAGCAGCTTAACGGGACAGGACAACTATGGCTACACCTTC.

The chain carries TRBV7-9 and TRBJ2-5; 8 nucleotides align to TRBD2. Trimming cost V 5 bases and J 3 bases; bases outside gene matches: 5. Germline V lookup: CDR1 SEHNR, CDR2 FQNEAQ (reference sequence). The CDR3 length is 14 residues. CDR3 sequence reads: CASSPHSGEETQYF. The CDR3 DNA is TGTGCCAGCAGCCCGCATAGCGGGGAAGAGACCCAGTACTTC. Full variable domain (outside the CDR3, taken from reference TRBV7-9 and TRBJ2-5): DTGVSQNPRHKITKRGQNVTFRCDPISEHNRLYWYRQTLGQGPEFLTYFQNEAQLEKSRLLSDRFSAERPKGSFSTLEIQRTEQGDSAMYLCASSPHSGEETQYFGPGTRLLVL.

This chain links TRBV29-1 with TRBJ1-3, with unresolved D. V gave up 5 bases and J gave up 8 bases, with 16 bases separating them. Germline values: CDR1 SQVTM, CDR2 ANQGSEA. This CDR3 is built from 13 residues. The CDR3 bases are TGCAGCGTTCTTGCGGGGATATCGGACACCATATATTTT. This encodes CSVLAGISDTIYF.

This clone was counted only a few times. The J gene is TRBJ2-6, the V gene TRBV15, with 11 nucleotides matching TRBD1. The germline V gene has CDR1 LNHNV and CDR2 YYDKDF (reference sequence). The CDR3 sequence is 19 residues long. V shed 4 bases, J shed 1 base, and the junction held 9 bases outside the gene matches. CDR3 nucleotides: TGTGCCACCAGCATCCGACAGGGGACAGGGGGGTCTGGGGCCAACGTCCTGACTTTC. Protein sequence: CATSIRQGTGGSGANVLTF.

The chain is built from TRBV2 and TRBJ2-3, with 9 bases fitting TRBD1. The CDR3 is 16 residues long. Unmatched junction bases numbered 6, after V lost 2 bases and J lost 3 bases. Germline V gene lookup returns CDR1 SNHLY and CDR2 FYNNEI. The CDR3 coding sequence is TGTGCCAGCAGTGAAACGGGGACAGGGAAAACAGATACGCAGTATTTT. This gives the protein CASSETGTGKTDTQYF.

The rearrangement uses TRBV5-1 and TRBJ2-6; 7 bases are a match to TRBD1. Trimming cost V 3 bases and J 0 bases; bases outside gene matches: 6. The V gene's germline CDR1 is SGHRS and CDR2 YFSETQ. This CDR3 has 17 amino acids. Here the CDR3 DNA reads TGCGCCAGCAGCTATTGGGACAGAGCCTCTGGGGCCAACGTCCTGACTTTC. It specifies CASSYWDRASGANVLTF.

The V gene is TRBV7-9, the J gene TRBJ1-1, with a weak D call TRBD1 (5 bases). Germline CDR1 reads SEHNR; CDR2 reads FQNEAQ (reference sequence). The CDR3 has 14 amino acids. V was cut by 11 bases and J by 0 bases, with 16 bases left in between. The CDR3 nucleotides read TGTGCCTCCTTCTCAGGGAAAGTGAACACTGAAGCTTTCTTT. Its translation is CASFSGKVNTEAFF. The full variable domain, with the rest looked up from reference TRBV7-9 and TRBJ1-1, is DTGVSQNPRHKITKRGQNVTFRCDPISEHNRLYWYRQTLGQGPEFLTYFQNEAQLEKSRLLSDRFSAERPKGSFSTLEIQRTEQGDSAMYLCASFSGKVNTEAFFGQGTRLTVV.

This sequence joins TRBV5-1 and TRBJ2-7, with 7 bases fitting TRBD1. Germline-derived CDR1 and CDR2 are SGHRS and YFSETQ. The CDR3 length is 13 residues. V shed 2 bases, J shed 5 bases, and the junction held 4 bases outside the gene matches. The CDR3 spells CASSLQGSNEQYF. The CDR3 bases are TGCGCCAGCAGCTTACAGGGGTCAAACGAGCAGTACTTC. Combining the CDR3 with reference TRBV5-1 and TRBJ2-7 gives the whole variable domain KAGVTQTPRYLIKTRGQQVTLSCSPISGHRSVSWYQQTPGQGLQFLFEYFSETQRNKGNFPGRFSGRQFSNSRSEMNVSTLELGDSALYLCASSLQGSNEQYFGPGTRLTVT.

V usage is TRBV19 and J usage is TRBJ1-1, with 12 bases that match TRBD1. V shed 8 bases, J shed 2 bases, and the junction held 9 bases outside the gene matches. The CDR3 length is 16 residues. CDR1 and CDR2 from the germline V gene are LNHDA and SQIVND (reference sequence). CDR3 nucleotides: TGTGCCAGTCTCCCCCGGGACAGGGGGCTTAACACTGAAGCTTTCTTT. It codes for CASLPRDRGLNTEAFF.

V and J are TRBV29-1 and TRBJ2-1, with D possibly TRBD2 on 6 matching bases. Per germline, CDR1 SQVTM and CDR2 ANQGSEA. The V end was cut by 4 bases, the J end by 2 bases, with 12 bases between. This CDR3 region has 14 residues. The CDR3 nucleotides are TGCAGCGTTGGGCCGGGACTGGCCTACAATGAGCAGTTCTTC. Translated, it gives CSVGPGLAYNEQFF.